The rows below give T cell receptor beta chains drawn from one sample of a study of T cells in Graves' hyperthyroidism and ophthalmopathy. MiXCR, run by TCRdb on the multiplex PCR reads, gives a single entry per CDR3 protein. The profile shows roughly 700,000 distinct CDR3 sequences, about 35% of them singletons. Specimen: blood. The receptors were sampled from a woman between 35 and 50 years old with Graves' hyperthyroidism. Both conserved end residues are part of each CDR3. The D gene is left open where the match is weak. Some rows mark clone size as missing; the rest say once, few, many or name a class of expanded clone.

V gene: TRBV7-9
clone size: many
D gene: NA
J gene: TRBJ2-7
CDR3 DNA: TGTGCCAGCAGCTTAGGATTCGTACAGCGGATCTACGAGCAGTACTTC
CDR3 protein: CASSLGFVQRIYEQYF

V gene: TRBV29-1
clone size: once
D gene: NA
J gene: TRBJ2-6
CDR3 DNA: TGCAGCTTCAACGGAGGGGGTTCTGGGGCCAACGTCCTGACTTTC
CDR3 protein: CSFNGGGSGANVLTF

V gene: TRBV2
clone size: NA
D gene: NA
J gene: TRBJ1-3
CDR3 DNA: TGTGCCAGCAGTGGAGGACCTGGCCTAAACGTTGGGACTGTTGGAAACACCATATATTTT
CDR3 protein: CASSGGPGLNVGTVGNTIYF

V gene: TRBV7-2
clone size: NA
D gene: TRBD1
J gene: TRBJ1-1
CDR3 DNA: TGTGCCAGCAGCGAGCAACCGGGACAGCTGAACACTGAAGCTTTCTTT
CDR3 protein: CASSEQPGQLNTEAFF

V gene: TRBV5-1
clone size: NA
D gene: TRBD2
J gene: TRBJ2-2
CDR3 DNA: TGCGCCAGCAGCTTGCCGGGGAGGGTCACCGGGGAGCTGTTTTTT
CDR3 protein: CASSLPGRVTGELFF

V gene: TRBV12-3/TRBV12-4
clone size: many
D gene: NA
J gene: TRBJ1-2
CDR3 DNA: TGTGCCAGCAGTTTGATCCGGGGCTACACCTTC
CDR3 protein: CASSLIRGYTF

V gene: TRBV20-1
clone size: few
D gene: NA
J gene: TRBJ2-5
CDR3 DNA: TGCAGTGCTAGAGCCCCAGGGTACCAAGAGACCCAGTACTTC
CDR3 protein: CSARAPGYQETQYF

V gene: TRBV6-6
clone size: NA
D gene: TRBD1
J gene: TRBJ1-3
CDR3 DNA: TGTGCCAGCAGGAAGGGACAGTATGGAAACACCATATATTTT
CDR3 protein: CASRKGQYGNTIYF

V gene: TRBV20-1
clone size: many
D gene: NA
J gene: TRBJ1-5
CDR3 DNA: TGCAGTGCTAGAGATCGGAGGACGAACAACAATCAGCCCCAGCATTTT
CDR3 protein: CSARDRRTNNNQPQHF

V gene: TRBV4-1
clone size: few
D gene: NA
J gene: TRBJ1-1
CDR3 DNA: TGCGCCAGCAGCCAAGATAGACGGGTGAACACTGAAGCTTTCTTT
CDR3 protein: CASSQDRRVNTEAFF

V gene: TRBV4-3
clone size: NA
D gene: NA
J gene: TRBJ1-2
CDR3 DNA: TGCGCCAGCAGCCCCCCCGGGACCGGGAGTTGGGGCTACACCTTC
CDR3 protein: CASSPPGTGSWGYTF

V gene: TRBV5-8
clone size: many
D gene: TRBD1
J gene: TRBJ1-6
CDR3 DNA: TGTGCCAGCAGCTTTACAGGGGGTTCGTCACCCCTCCACTTT
CDR3 protein: CASSFTGGSSPLHF

V gene: TRBV19
clone size: many
D gene: NA
J gene: TRBJ1-4
CDR3 DNA: TGTGCCAGTAGTTTTTTAGAAAGCCCTGAAAAACTGTTTTTT
CDR3 protein: CASSFLESPEKLFF

V gene: TRBV10-3
clone size: NA
D gene: TRBD1
J gene: TRBJ1-2
CDR3 DNA: TGTGCCATCAGTGACTCTGGCAGGACAGGGGGCTTTGGCTACACCTTC
CDR3 protein: CAISDSGRTGGFGYTF

V gene: TRBV19
clone size: NA
D gene: NA
J gene: TRBJ1-1
CDR3 DNA: TGTGCCAGTAGATTTAGACGGGACACTGAAGCTTTCTTT
CDR3 protein: CASRFRRDTEAFF

V gene: TRBV5-6
clone size: few
D gene: NA
J gene: TRBJ2-7
CDR3 DNA: TGTGCCAGCAGTCCTCCCGGGACACAATCCTACGAGCAGTACTTC
CDR3 protein: CASSPPGTQSYEQYF

V gene: TRBV7-9
clone size: many
D gene: TRBD2
J gene: TRBJ2-5
CDR3 DNA: TGTGCCAGCAGCTTACGGACTAGCGGGAGGGAAGAGACCCAGTACTTC
CDR3 protein: CASSLRTSGREETQYF

V gene: TRBV10-3
clone size: NA
D gene: TRBD1
J gene: TRBJ1-6
CDR3 DNA: TGTGCCATCAGCCGGACAGGCTATAATTCACCCCTCCACTTT
CDR3 protein: CAISRTGYNSPLHF

V gene: TRBV20-1
clone size: NA
D gene: TRBD2
J gene: TRBJ2-5
CDR3 DNA: TGCAGTGCTATGGGGCGGGAGGGCTGGAGGGAGACCCAGTACTTC
CDR3 protein: CSAMGREGWRETQYF

V gene: TRBV6-6
clone size: few
D gene: TRBD1
J gene: TRBJ1-3
CDR3 DNA: TGTGCCAGCAGAAAAACGGGACAGCCAAACACCATATATTTT
CDR3 protein: CASRKTGQPNTIYF

V gene: TRBV10-3
clone size: NA
D gene: NA
J gene: TRBJ1-2
CDR3 DNA: TGTGCCATCAGTGAGTCGTTGCAGGGAAACTATGGCTACACCTTC
CDR3 protein: CAISESLQGNYGYTF

V gene: TRBV7-9
clone size: few
D gene: NA
J gene: TRBJ1-5
CDR3 DNA: TGTGCCAGCAGCTCCGTACACGGGCCCCAGCATTTT
CDR3 protein: CASSSVHGPQHF

V gene: TRBV15
clone size: many
D gene: NA
J gene: TRBJ1-1
CDR3 DNA: TGTGCCACCAGCAGAGCCGGGGACACTGAAGCTTTCTTT
CDR3 protein: CATSRAGDTEAFF

V gene: TRBV15
clone size: NA
D gene: NA
J gene: TRBJ1-6
CDR3 DNA: TGTGCCACCAGCAGAGATTACGGGAGCTCCTATAATTCACCCCTCCACTTT
CDR3 protein: CATSRDYGSSYNSPLHF

V gene: TRBV6-5
clone size: NA
D gene: NA
J gene: TRBJ1-5
CDR3 DNA: TGTGCCAGCAGTTACTCGATCCCCAAGGGGCATCAGCCCCAGCATTTT
CDR3 protein: CASSYSIPKGHQPQHF

V gene: TRBV2
clone size: NA
D gene: NA
J gene: TRBJ2-6
CDR3 DNA: TGTGCCATCCCTGGGGCCAACGTCCTGACTTTC
CDR3 protein: CAIPGANVLTF

V gene: TRBV19
clone size: many
D gene: NA
J gene: TRBJ1-1
CDR3 DNA: TGTGCCAGCAGTGAACTGAACACTGAAGCTTTCTTT
CDR3 protein: CASSELNTEAFF

V gene: TRBV7-9
clone size: many
D gene: TRBD1
J gene: TRBJ1-1
CDR3 DNA: TGTGCCAGCAGCTCCACAGGGGCTTACGGCACTGAAGCTTTCTTT
CDR3 protein: CASSSTGAYGTEAFF

V gene: TRBV5-1
clone size: NA
D gene: NA
J gene: TRBJ2-6
CDR3 DNA: TGTGCCAGCAGCTTGGAGACGGGTGTTTCTGGGGCCAACGTCCTGGCTTTC
CDR3 protein: CASSLETGVSGANVLAF

V gene: TRBV20-1
clone size: few
D gene: NA
J gene: TRBJ1-2
CDR3 DNA: TGCAGTGCCAATCTCGGAGGTTACGGCTACACCTTC
CDR3 protein: CSANLGGYGYTF

V gene: TRBV6-1
clone size: NA
D gene: NA
J gene: TRBJ2-5
CDR3 DNA: TGTGCGGGTACAGGGATGTTTGATATGGAGACCCAGTACTTC
CDR3 protein: CAGTGMFDMETQYF

V gene: TRBV6-5
clone size: few
D gene: NA
J gene: TRBJ1-1
CDR3 DNA: TGTGCCTGCAGTTATGGTGGGGGGACTGAAGCTTTCTTT
CDR3 protein: CACSYGGGTEAFF

V gene: TRBV5-6
clone size: few
D gene: NA
J gene: TRBJ1-5
CDR3 DNA: TGTGCCAGCAGCTTGCAACAGTTCAATCAGCCCCAGCATTTT
CDR3 protein: CASSLQQFNQPQHF

V gene: TRBV6-5
clone size: many
D gene: TRBD2
J gene: TRBJ2-7
CDR3 DNA: TGTGCCAGCCGAGGACTAGCCCACGAGCAGTACTTC
CDR3 protein: CASRGLAHEQYF

V gene: TRBV7-9
clone size: NA
D gene: NA
J gene: TRBJ1-2
CDR3 DNA: TGTGCCAGCAGCTCGACGCAGGGGTTTAACTATGGCTACACCTTC
CDR3 protein: CASSSTQGFNYGYTF

V gene: TRBV6-5
clone size: few
D gene: TRBD1
J gene: TRBJ1-4
CDR3 DNA: TGTGCCAGCTCTAGTTCGGGACAGGGTGAGGAAAAACTGTTTTTT
CDR3 protein: CASSSSGQGEEKLFF

V gene: TRBV27
clone size: NA
D gene: TRBD1
J gene: TRBJ1-4
CDR3 DNA: TGTGCCAGCACTTCGACAGGGTTTGAAAAACTGTTTTTT
CDR3 protein: CASTSTGFEKLFF

V gene: TRBV2
clone size: many
D gene: NA
J gene: TRBJ2-5
CDR3 DNA: TGTGCCAGCAGTGAAGAGGCACAGTACTTC
CDR3 protein: CASSEEAQYF

V gene: TRBV20-1
clone size: few
D gene: NA
J gene: TRBJ1-5
CDR3 DNA: TGCAGTGCTAGAGATGAAGGAGGGGGCAATCAGCCCCAGCATTTT
CDR3 protein: CSARDEGGGNQPQHF

V gene: TRBV7-8
clone size: many
D gene: NA
J gene: TRBJ1-5
CDR3 DNA: TGTGCCAGCAGCTCTGGACAGACCTATAGCAATCAGCCCCAGCATTTT
CDR3 protein: CASSSGQTYSNQPQHF

V gene: TRBV27
clone size: few
D gene: NA
J gene: TRBJ1-5
CDR3 DNA: TGTGCCAGCAGTTTGGGGTGGAACCAGCCCCAGCATTTT
CDR3 protein: CASSLGWNQPQHF

V gene: TRBV7-9
clone size: many
D gene: NA
J gene: TRBJ1-3
CDR3 DNA: TGTGCCAGCAGCTACCCCCAGTCTCACTCTGGAAACACCATATATTTT
CDR3 protein: CASSYPQSHSGNTIYF

V gene: TRBV5-1
clone size: NA
D gene: NA
J gene: TRBJ2-2
CDR3 DNA: TGCGCCAGCAGCGCTCGACGGGACACCGGGGATCTGTTTTTT
CDR3 protein: CASSARRDTGDLFF

V gene: TRBV2
clone size: many
D gene: NA
J gene: TRBJ1-1
CDR3 DNA: TGTGCCAGCAGACGGGACCTAGAAAACACTGAAGCTTTCTTT
CDR3 protein: CASRRDLENTEAFF

V gene: TRBV12-3/TRBV12-4
clone size: NA
D gene: TRBD1
J gene: TRBJ2-7
CDR3 DNA: TGTGCCAGCACCCCGGGACAGGGGGCCAACGAGCAGTACTTC
CDR3 protein: CASTPGQGANEQYF

V gene: TRBV2
clone size: NA
D gene: NA
J gene: TRBJ1-1
CDR3 DNA: TGTGCCAGCAGCCACAGAGCCAACACCGGGGGGGGCACTGAAGCTTTCTTT
CDR3 protein: CASSHRANTGGGTEAFF